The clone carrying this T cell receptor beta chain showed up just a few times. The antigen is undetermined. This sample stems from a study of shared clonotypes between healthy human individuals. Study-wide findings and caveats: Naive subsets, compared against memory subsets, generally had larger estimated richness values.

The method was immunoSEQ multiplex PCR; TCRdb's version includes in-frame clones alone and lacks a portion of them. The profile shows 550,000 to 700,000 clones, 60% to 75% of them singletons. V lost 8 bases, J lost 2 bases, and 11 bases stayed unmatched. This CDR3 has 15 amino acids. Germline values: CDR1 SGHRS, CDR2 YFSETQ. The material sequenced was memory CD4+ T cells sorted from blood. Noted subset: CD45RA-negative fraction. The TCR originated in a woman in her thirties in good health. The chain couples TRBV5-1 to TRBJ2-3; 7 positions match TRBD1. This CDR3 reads CASAFRDSFTDTQYF. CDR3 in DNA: TGCGCCAGTGCGTTCCGGGACAGCTTCACAGATACGCAGTATTTT.